This T cell receptor (beta chain) stems from a study of shared clonotypes between healthy human individuals. Study observations and caveats: What limited the represented genetic and exposure-history diversity was the small number of donors.

In regard to this clone: The antigen is not known.

Cells designated naive CD8 were CD45RO-negative and were positively selected for CCR7, with terminally differentiated effector memory CD45RA+ cells excluded. Method: immunoSEQ multiplex PCR; TCRdb's copy keeps in-frame clones and lacks some. The repertoire holds about 2.1 million clones, with roughly 93% as singletons. V lost 4 bases, J lost 5 bases, and 18 bases lay in between. The CDR3 consists of 16 residues. CDR1 and CDR2 from the germline V gene are SGHVS and FNYEAQ. This chain joins TRBV7-6 and TRBJ2-1; a weak D match, TRBD2 (6 bases). The specimen was naive CD8+ T cells from PBMCs. The receptor's source is a man between 18 and 29 years old in good health. Some clones in this sample may be carry-over from other donors' samples. CDR3 bases: TGTGCCAGCAGCTCAGAGCGGGCGCACAAGGACAATGAGCAGTTCTTC. It codes for CASSSERAHKDNEQFF.